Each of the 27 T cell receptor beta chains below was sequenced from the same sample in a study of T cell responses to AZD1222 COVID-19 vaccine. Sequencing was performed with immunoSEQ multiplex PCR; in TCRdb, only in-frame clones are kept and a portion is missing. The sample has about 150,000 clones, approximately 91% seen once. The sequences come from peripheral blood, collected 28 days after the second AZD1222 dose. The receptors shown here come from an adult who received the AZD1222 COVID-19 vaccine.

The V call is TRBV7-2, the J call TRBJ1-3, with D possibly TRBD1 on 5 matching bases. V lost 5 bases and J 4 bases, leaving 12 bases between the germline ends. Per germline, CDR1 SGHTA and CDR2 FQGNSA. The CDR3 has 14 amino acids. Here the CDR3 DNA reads TGTGCCAGCAGCCCTGGGACCCCGGGAAACACCATATATTTT. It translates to CASSPGTPGNTIYF.

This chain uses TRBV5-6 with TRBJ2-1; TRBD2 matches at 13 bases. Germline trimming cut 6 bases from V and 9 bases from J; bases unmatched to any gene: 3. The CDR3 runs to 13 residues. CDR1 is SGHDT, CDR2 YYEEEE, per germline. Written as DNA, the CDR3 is TGTGCCAGCACACTAGCGGGAGGGGCTGAGCAGTTCTTC. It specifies CASTLAGGAEQFF. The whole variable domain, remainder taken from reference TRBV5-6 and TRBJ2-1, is DAGVTQSPTHLIKTRGQQVTLRCSPKSGHDTVSWYQQALGQGPQFIFQYYEEEERQRGNFPDRFSGHQFPNYSSELNVNALLLGDSALYLCASTLAGGAEQFFGPGTRLTVL.

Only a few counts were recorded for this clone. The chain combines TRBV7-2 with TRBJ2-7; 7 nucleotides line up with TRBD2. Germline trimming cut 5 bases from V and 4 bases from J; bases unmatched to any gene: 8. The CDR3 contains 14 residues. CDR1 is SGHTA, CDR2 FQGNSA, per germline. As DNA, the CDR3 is TGTGCCAGCAGCCAAACCCGGGGGGAGTACGAGCAGTACTTC. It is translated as CASSQTRGEYEQYF. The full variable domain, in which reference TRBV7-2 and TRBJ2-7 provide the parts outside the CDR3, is GAGVSQSPSNKVTEKGKDVELRCDPISGHTALYWYRQSLGQGLEFLIYFQGNSAPDKSGLPSDRFSAERTGGSVSTLTIQRTQQEDSAVYLCASSQTRGEYEQYFGPGTRLTVT.

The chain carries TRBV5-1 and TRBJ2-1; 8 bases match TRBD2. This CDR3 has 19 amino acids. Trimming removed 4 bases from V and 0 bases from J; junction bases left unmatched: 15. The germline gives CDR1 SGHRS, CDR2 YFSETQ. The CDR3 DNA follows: TGCGCCAGCAGCCCAGGACTAGCTACGGCGTTGAGCTCCTACAATGAGCAGTTCTTC. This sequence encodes CASSPGLATALSSYNEQFF.

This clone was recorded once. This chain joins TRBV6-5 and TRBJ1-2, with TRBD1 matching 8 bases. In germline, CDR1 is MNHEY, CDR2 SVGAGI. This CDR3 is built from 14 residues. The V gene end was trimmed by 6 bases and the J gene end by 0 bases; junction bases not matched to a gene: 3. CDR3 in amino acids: CASRETGANYGYTF. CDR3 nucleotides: TGTGCCAGCAGAGAGACAGGGGCTAACTATGGCTACACCTTC.

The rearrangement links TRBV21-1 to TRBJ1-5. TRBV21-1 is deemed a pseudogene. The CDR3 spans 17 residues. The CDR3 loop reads CASSKALGLYSNQPQHF. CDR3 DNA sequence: TGTGCCAGCAGCAAAGCGCTAGGACTCTATAGCAATCAGCCCCAGCATTTT.

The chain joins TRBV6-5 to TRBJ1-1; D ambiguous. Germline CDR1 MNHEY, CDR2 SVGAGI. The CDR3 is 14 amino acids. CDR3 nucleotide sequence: TGTGAATCCAAAGCCCAACGGATGAACACTGAAGCTTTCTTT. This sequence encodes CESKAQRMNTEAFF.

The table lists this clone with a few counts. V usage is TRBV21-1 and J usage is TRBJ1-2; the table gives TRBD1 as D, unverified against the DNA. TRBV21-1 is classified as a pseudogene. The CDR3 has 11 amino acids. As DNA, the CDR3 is TGTGCCAGCAGCAGAGACAGGGGCTACACCTTC. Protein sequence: CASSRDRGYTF.

The DNA for the CDR3 is TGTGCCAGCCAACTAGCGGAGAACACCGGGGAGCTGTTTTTT. This encodes CASQLAENTGELFF. The chain uses TRBV6-5 and TRBJ2-2; the match to TRBD2 covers 8 bases. The V segment lost 8 bases and the J segment 1 base; nucleotides outside the gene matches: 3. The CDR3 contains 14 residues. Germline V gene data show CDR1 as MNHEY and CDR2 as SVGAGI.

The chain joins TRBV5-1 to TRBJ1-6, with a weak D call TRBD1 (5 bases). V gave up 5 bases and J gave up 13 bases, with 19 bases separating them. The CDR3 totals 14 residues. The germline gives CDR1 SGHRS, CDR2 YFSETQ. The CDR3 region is CASRFIFGGSPLHF. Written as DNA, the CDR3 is TGCGCCAGCAGATTCATTTTCGGGGGAAGCCCCCTCCACTTT.

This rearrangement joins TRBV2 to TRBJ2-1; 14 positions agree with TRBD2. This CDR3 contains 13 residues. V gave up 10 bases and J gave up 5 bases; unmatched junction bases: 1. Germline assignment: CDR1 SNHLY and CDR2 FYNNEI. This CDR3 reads CATGLAGDNEQFF. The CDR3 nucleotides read TGTGCCACGGGACTAGCGGGGGACAATGAGCAGTTCTTC.

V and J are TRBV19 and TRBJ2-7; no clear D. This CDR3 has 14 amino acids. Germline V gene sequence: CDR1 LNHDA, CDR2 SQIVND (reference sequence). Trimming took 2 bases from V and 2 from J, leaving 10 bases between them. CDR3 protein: CASSIRFRTYEQYF. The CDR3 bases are TGTGCCAGTAGTATACGTTTCAGGACCTACGAGCAGTACTTC.

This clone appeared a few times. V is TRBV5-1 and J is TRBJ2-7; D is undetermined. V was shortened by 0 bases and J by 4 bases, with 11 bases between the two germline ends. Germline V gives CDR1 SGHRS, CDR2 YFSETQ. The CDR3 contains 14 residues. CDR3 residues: CASSLAADQYEQYF. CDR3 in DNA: TGCGCCAGCAGCTTGGCGGCAGATCAGTACGAGCAGTACTTC.

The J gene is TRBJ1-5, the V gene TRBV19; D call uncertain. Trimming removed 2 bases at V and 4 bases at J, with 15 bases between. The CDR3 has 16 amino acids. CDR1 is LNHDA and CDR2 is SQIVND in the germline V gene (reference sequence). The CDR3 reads CASSIIGGLINQPQHF. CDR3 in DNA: TGTGCCAGTAGTATAATCGGAGGGCTTATTAATCAGCCCCAGCATTTT.

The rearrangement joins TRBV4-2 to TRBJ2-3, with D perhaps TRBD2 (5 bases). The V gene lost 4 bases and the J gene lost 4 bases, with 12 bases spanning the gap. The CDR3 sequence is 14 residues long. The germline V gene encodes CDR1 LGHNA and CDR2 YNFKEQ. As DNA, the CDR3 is TGTGCCAGCAGCCGAGGGATAGAGCCAGATACGCAGTATTTT. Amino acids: CASSRGIEPDTQYF.

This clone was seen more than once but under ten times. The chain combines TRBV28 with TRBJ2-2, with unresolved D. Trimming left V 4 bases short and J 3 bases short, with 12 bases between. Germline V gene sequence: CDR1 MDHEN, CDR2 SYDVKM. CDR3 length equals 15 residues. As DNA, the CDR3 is TGTGCCAGCAGTTACGCCGCCTCCCACACCGGGGAGCTGTTTTTT. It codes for CASSYAASHTGELFF.

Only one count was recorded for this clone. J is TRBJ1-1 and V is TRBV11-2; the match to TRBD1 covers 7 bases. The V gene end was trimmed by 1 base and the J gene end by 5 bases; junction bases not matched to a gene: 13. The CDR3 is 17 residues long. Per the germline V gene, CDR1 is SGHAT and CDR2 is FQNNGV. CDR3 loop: CASSLVSVRGLWTEAFF. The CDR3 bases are TGTGCCAGCAGCTTAGTCTCGGTTAGGGGGCTGTGGACTGAAGCTTTCTTT.

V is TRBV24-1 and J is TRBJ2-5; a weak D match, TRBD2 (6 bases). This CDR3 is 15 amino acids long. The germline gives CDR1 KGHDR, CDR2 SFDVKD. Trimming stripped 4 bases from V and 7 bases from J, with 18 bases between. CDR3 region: CATSDQGPHGGTQYF. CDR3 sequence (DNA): TGTGCCACCAGTGACCAAGGGCCACACGGGGGGACCCAGTACTTC.

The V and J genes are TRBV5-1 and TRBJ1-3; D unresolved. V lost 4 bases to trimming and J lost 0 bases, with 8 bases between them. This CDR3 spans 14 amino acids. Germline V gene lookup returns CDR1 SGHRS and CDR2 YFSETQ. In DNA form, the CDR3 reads TGCGCCAGCAGCCCGGGGTCCTCTGGAAACACCATATATTTT. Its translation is CASSPGSSGNTIYF. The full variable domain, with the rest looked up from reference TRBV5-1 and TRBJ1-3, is KAGVTQTPRYLIKTRGQQVTLSCSPISGHRSVSWYQQTPGQGLQFLFEYFSETQRNKGNFPGRFSGRQFSNSRSEMNVSTLELGDSALYLCASSPGSSGNTIYFGEGSWLTVV.

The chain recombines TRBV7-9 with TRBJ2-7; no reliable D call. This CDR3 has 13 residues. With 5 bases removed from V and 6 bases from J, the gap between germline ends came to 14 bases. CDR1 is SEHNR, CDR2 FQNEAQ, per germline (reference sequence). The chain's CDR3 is CASSPPLVFEQYF. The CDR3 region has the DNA TGTGCCAGCAGCCCCCCCCTTGTATTCGAGCAGTACTTC.

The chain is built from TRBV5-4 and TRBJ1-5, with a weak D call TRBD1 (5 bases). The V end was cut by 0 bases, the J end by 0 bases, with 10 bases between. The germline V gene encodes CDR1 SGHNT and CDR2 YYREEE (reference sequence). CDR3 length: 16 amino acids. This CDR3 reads CASSLGRGGSNQPQHF. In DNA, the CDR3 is TGTGCCAGCAGCTTGGGGCGGGGGGGTAGCAATCAGCCCCAGCATTTT.

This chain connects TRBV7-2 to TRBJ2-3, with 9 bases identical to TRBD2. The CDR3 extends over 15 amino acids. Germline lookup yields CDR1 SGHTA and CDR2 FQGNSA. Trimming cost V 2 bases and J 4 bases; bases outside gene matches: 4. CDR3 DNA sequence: TGTGCCAGCAGCTTACGGCGGGGGGGCCCAGATACGCAGTATTTT. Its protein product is CASSLRRGGPDTQYF.

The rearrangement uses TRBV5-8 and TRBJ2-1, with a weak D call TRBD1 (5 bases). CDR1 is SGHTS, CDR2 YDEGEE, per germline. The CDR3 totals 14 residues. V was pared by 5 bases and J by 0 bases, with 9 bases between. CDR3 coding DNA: TGTGCCAGCAGTAAAAGGGGCTCCTACAATGAGCAGTTCTTC. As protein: CASSKRGSYNEQFF.

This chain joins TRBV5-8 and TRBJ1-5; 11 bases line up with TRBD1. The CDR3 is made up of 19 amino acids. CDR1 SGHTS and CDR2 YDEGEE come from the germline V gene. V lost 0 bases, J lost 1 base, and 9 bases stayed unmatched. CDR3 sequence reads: CASSLGWGQGEGSNQPQHF. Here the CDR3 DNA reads TGTGCCAGCAGCTTGGGTTGGGGACAGGGGGAAGGAAGCAATCAGCCCCAGCATTTT.

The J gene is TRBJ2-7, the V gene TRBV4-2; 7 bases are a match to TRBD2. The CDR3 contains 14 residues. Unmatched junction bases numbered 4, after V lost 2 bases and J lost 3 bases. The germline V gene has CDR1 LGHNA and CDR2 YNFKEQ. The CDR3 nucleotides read TGTGCCAGCAGCCAACAAGCGGGAAACTACGAGCAGTACTTC. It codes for CASSQQAGNYEQYF.

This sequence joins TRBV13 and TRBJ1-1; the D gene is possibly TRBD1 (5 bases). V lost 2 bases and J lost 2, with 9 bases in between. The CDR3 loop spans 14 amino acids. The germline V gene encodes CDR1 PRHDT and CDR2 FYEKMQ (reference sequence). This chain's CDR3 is CASSLRQINTEAFF. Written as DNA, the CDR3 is TGTGCCAGCAGCTTACGACAGATTAACACTGAAGCTTTCTTT.

Here the CDR3 reads CASSLGQMNTEAFF. The CDR3 DNA reads TGTGCCAGCAGCCTCGGACAGATGAACACTGAAGCTTTCTTT. This chain links TRBV7-9 with TRBJ1-1, with a weak D call TRBD1 (6 bases). CDR3 length: 14 amino acids. V lost 5 bases, J lost 0 bases, and 10 bases lay in between. Germline CDR1 is SEHNR and CDR2 is FQNEAQ (reference sequence). Looking up the rest from reference TRBV7-9 and TRBJ1-1 gives the full variable domain: DTGVSQNPRHKITKRGQNVTFRCDPISEHNRLYWYRQTLGQGPEFLTYFQNEAQLEKSRLLSDRFSAERPKGSFSTLEIQRTEQGDSAMYLCASSLGQMNTEAFFGQGTRLTVV.